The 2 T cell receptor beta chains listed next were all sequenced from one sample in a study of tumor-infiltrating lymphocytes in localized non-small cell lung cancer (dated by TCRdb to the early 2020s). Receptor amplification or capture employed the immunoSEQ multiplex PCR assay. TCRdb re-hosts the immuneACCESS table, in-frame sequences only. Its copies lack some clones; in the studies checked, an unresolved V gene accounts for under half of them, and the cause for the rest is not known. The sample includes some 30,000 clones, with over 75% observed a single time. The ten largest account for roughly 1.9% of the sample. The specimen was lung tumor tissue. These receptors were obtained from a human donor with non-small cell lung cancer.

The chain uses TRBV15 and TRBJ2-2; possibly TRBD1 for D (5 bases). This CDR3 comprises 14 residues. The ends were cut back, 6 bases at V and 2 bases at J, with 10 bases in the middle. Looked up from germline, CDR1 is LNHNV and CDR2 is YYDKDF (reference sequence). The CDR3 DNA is TGTGCCACCAGAAAGGACAAAAACACCGGGGAGCTGTTTTTT. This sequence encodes CATRKDKNTGELFF.

CDR3 sequence: CAWGQLNSPLHF. DNA of the CDR3: TGTGCCTGGGGACAGCTTAATTCACCCCTCCACTTT. This chain connects TRBV30 to TRBJ1-6; a weak D match, TRBD1 (6 bases). CDR3 length: 12 residues. The V gene's germline CDR1 is GTSNPN and CDR2 SVGIG (reference sequence). Between the trimmed V and J ends, which lost 5 bases and 6 bases, there was a span of 8 bases.